Listed here are 21 T cell receptor beta chains from one sample, sequenced in a study of cytomegalovirus exposure and HLA in healthy donors. PCR involved 60 Vbeta and 13 Jbeta primers. Data came from immunoSEQ multiplex PCR; TCRdb stores just in-frame clones and leaves some out. The listing records around 80,000 clones. The sequencing input was PBMCs. These receptor sequences come from a man aged 35 to 55 in good health and CMV-seronegative.

This chain links TRBV19 with TRBJ2-2; TRBD2 aligns across 15 bases. Germline CDR1 LNHDA, CDR2 SQIVND (reference sequence). Trimming removed 7 bases from V and 4 bases from J; junction bases left unmatched: 16. The CDR3 extends over 20 amino acids. CDR3 residues: CASTMGGLAGGIQGTGELFF. The CDR3 nucleotides read TGTGCCAGTACCATGGGGGGACTAGCGGGAGGCATACAGGGCACCGGGGAGCTGTTTTTT.

The chain combines TRBV19 with TRBJ2-5, with 11 bases matching TRBD2. This CDR3 contains 15 residues. Germline CDR1 reads LNHDA; CDR2 reads SQIVND (reference sequence). With 6 bases clipped from V and 4 bases from J, the junction kept 7 bases outside the gene matches. In DNA, the CDR3 is TGTGCCAGTAGAGCTGGACTAGCGGGCCCAGAGACCCAGTACTTC. Translated: CASRAGLAGPETQYF.

The CDR3 loop reads CASSYSTGGYSEAFF. The CDR3 region has the DNA TGTGCCAGCAGTTACTCGACAGGGGGCTACTCTGAAGCTTTCTTT. This chain links TRBV6-5 with TRBJ1-1, with 10 nucleotides matching TRBD1. Germline lookup yields CDR1 MNHEY and CDR2 SVGAGI. The CDR3 has 15 residues. J gave up 6 bases and V 0 bases, and 4 bases lay outside the gene matches.

V gene TRBV19 combines with J gene TRBJ1-6; 8 nucleotides align to TRBD1. Germline values: CDR1 LNHDA, CDR2 SQIVND (reference sequence). The ends lost 5 bases at V and 10 bases at J; junction bases unmatched: 10. The CDR3 consists of 15 residues. CDR3 DNA: TGTGCCAGTAGTCGGAAAGGACAGGGAGAGTCACCCCTCCACTTT. Translation: CASSRKGQGESPLHF.

The V and J genes are TRBV5-5 and TRBJ1-4; a possible D gene is TRBD1 (5 bases). The length of the CDR3 is 17 residues. The germline V and J ends were trimmed by 2 bases and 0 bases, with 14 bases remaining between them. Germline V CDR1 and CDR2: SGHKS, YYEKEE (reference sequence). This CDR3 reads CASSLRGKQATNEKLFF. DNA of the CDR3: TGTGCCAGCAGCTTAAGGGGCAAGCAAGCAACTAATGAAAAACTGTTTTTT.

This chain joins TRBV5-1 and TRBJ2-7; TRBD2 agrees at 8 bases. The CDR3 is made up of 16 amino acids. V lost 7 bases to trimming and J lost 5 bases; unmatched junction nucleotides: 17. Germline V gene sequence: CDR1 SGHRS, CDR2 YFSETQ. The CDR3 nucleotides are TGCGCCAGCTGTTACGGAGCGGGAGCGGGGCTGGACGAGCAGTACTTC. Translation gives CASCYGAGAGLDEQYF.

The rearrangement uses TRBV7-9 and TRBJ2-7; D is unresolved. With 1 base removed from V and 4 bases from J, the gap between germline ends came to 8 bases. This CDR3 region has 13 residues. Germline assignment: CDR1 SEHNR and CDR2 FQNEAQ (reference sequence). CDR3 region: CASSLVPPYEQYF. In DNA, the CDR3 is TGTGCCAGCAGCTTAGTCCCCCCTTACGAGCAGTACTTC.

The V gene is TRBV7-8, the J gene TRBJ1-3; 9 bases align to TRBD1. Germline V gene lookup returns CDR1 SGHVS and CDR2 FQNEAQ. The J segment lost 0 bases and the V segment lost 2 bases, leaving 11 bases of the junction unmatched. This CDR3 is built from 19 residues. CDR3 sequence: CASSLNAGTGMISGNTIYF. The CDR3 DNA follows: TGTGCCAGCAGCTTAAACGCCGGGACAGGGATGATCTCTGGAAACACCATATATTTT.

The rearrangement joins TRBV6-5 to TRBJ2-1; TRBD2 aligns across 10 bases. Germline-derived CDR1 and CDR2 are MNHEY and SVGAGI. The CDR3 sequence is 15 residues long. J gave up 4 bases and V 6 bases, and 6 bases lay outside the gene matches. The CDR3 DNA follows: TGTGCCAGCAGGTCCACTAGCGGGACATACAATGAGCAGTTCTTC. Amino acid sequence: CASRSTSGTYNEQFF.

V and J are TRBV5-6 and TRBJ2-7, with 9 bases that match TRBD1. The ends lost 4 bases at V and 3 bases at J; junction bases unmatched: 17. The CDR3 contains 18 residues. Germline V gene sequence: CDR1 SGHDT, CDR2 YYEEEE. The CDR3 is CASSTGTGRFGWGYEQYF. The CDR3 DNA follows: TGTGCCAGCAGCACCGGGACAGGGCGTTTTGGTTGGGGCTACGAGCAGTACTTC.

The chain links TRBV6-5 to TRBJ1-3; unclear D gene. The CDR3 has 15 amino acids. In germline, CDR1 is MNHEY, CDR2 SVGAGI. With 11 bases removed from V and 0 bases from J, the gap between germline ends came to 17 bases. CDR3 in amino acids: CAASGGMASGNTIYF. CDR3 bases: TGTGCCGCCTCGGGCGGGATGGCCTCTGGAAACACCATATATTTT.

The rearrangement joins TRBV5-1 to TRBJ2-2; TRBD2 aligns across 10 bases. Germline CDR1 reads SGHRS; CDR2 reads YFSETQ. Trimming took 2 bases from V and 4 from J; bases not matched to a gene: 8. The CDR3 loop spans 17 amino acids. Written as DNA, the CDR3 is TGCGCCAGCAGCTTCCCCAGAGCGGGGGGGCCCACCGGGGAGCTGTTTTTT. Translated, it gives CASSFPRAGGPTGELFF.

V is TRBV4-3 and J is TRBJ1-1, with D uncertain. The CDR3 covers 15 residues. CDR1 is LGHNA and CDR2 is YSLEER in the germline V gene. The germline V and J ends were trimmed by 2 bases and 1 base, with 11 bases remaining between them. DNA of the CDR3: TGCGCCAGCAGCCAACCAGGACGGGGGAACACTGAAGCTTTCTTT. This translates into CASSQPGRGNTEAFF.

This sequence joins TRBV6-1 and TRBJ2-7; TRBD1 might be the D (5 bases). This CDR3 spans 15 amino acids. Per the germline V gene, CDR1 is MNHNS and CDR2 is SASEGT. The CDR3: CATINGRPSGHEQYF. The CDR3 DNA reads TGTGCGACCATTAATGGCAGACCCTCAGGGCACGAGCAGTACTTC.

The chain couples TRBV5-8 to TRBJ1-5; 8 nucleotides line up with TRBD1. The J segment lost 7 bases and the V segment lost 4 bases, leaving 13 bases of the junction unmatched. CDR1 is SGHTS and CDR2 is YDEGEE in the germline V gene. This CDR3 comprises 16 residues. CDR3 region: CASSVLGTGVTQPQHF. CDR3 in DNA: TGTGCCAGCAGCGTATTGGGGACAGGCGTGACCCAGCCCCAGCATTTT.

CDR3 sequence (DNA): TGTGCCAGCAGTCCTGGTTCTAAAGATACGCAGTATTTT. Translated, it gives CASSPGSKDTQYF. The J gene is TRBJ2-3, the V gene TRBV7-2; D not resolved. The CDR3 contains 13 residues. Per germline, CDR1 SGHTA and CDR2 FQGNSA. Trimming removed 6 bases at V and 5 bases at J, with 12 bases between.

The V call is TRBV5-1, the J call TRBJ2-3; 8 nucleotides align to TRBD2. The CDR3 spans 15 residues. Unmatched junction bases numbered 7, after V lost 4 bases and J lost 3 bases. The germline gives CDR1 SGHRS, CDR2 YFSETQ. The CDR3 sequence is CASSPWTSKTDTQYF. In nucleotides, the CDR3 is TGCGCCAGCAGCCCCTGGACTAGCAAGACAGATACGCAGTATTTT.

The chain recombines TRBV5-1 with TRBJ2-6; unclear D gene. Germline CDR1 and CDR2: SGHRS and YFSETQ. This CDR3 spans 14 amino acids. V gave up 8 bases and J gave up 0 bases, with 9 bases separating them. The CDR3 nucleotides are TGCGCCAGTACACCGAACTCTGGGGCCAACGTCCTGACTTTC. Translation gives CASTPNSGANVLTF. The variable domain in full, with the rest retrieved from reference TRBV5-1 and TRBJ2-6, is KAGVTQTPRYLIKTRGQQVTLSCSPISGHRSVSWYQQTPGQGLQFLFEYFSETQRNKGNFPGRFSGRQFSNSRSEMNVSTLELGDSALYLCASTPNSGANVLTFGAGSRLTVL.

The chain joins TRBV5-5 to TRBJ2-2; D gene uncertain. Trimming cost V 1 base and J 4 bases, with 8 bases left between them. The germline CDR1 and CDR2 sequences are SGHKS and YYEKEE (reference sequence). CDR3 length: 14 residues. CDR3 DNA: TGTGCCAGCAGCTTGCAGCCGGGCACCGGGGAGCTGTTTTTT. Translation: CASSLQPGTGELFF.

V usage is TRBV19 and J usage is TRBJ2-5; TRBD2 is a possible D gene (6 bases). There are 15 residues in the CDR3. V lost 5 bases and J 1 base, leaving 14 bases between the germline ends. Per germline, CDR1 LNHDA and CDR2 SQIVND (reference sequence). The CDR3 DNA reads as TGTGCCAGTAGTCTTGGCGGGGTTTTCCAAGAGACCCAGTACTTC. It codes for CASSLGGVFQETQYF.

The V gene is TRBV2, the J gene TRBJ1-2, with a tentative D call TRBD1 (6 bases). The CDR3 runs to 13 residues. V lost 8 bases and J lost 1, with 11 bases in between. Germline loops: CDR1 SNHLY, CDR2 FYNNEI. The CDR3 region is CASAPDSNYGYTF. The DNA for the CDR3 is TGTGCCAGCGCCCCGGACAGTAACTATGGCTACACCTTC.